This T cell receptor beta chain was identified in a study of radiotherapy plus CTLA-4 blockade in lung cancer. Study-wide background: Objective responses arose in around a sixth of patients, and about 32% experienced disease control. Study-wide points: Early clone dynamics of blood T cells, plus interferon-beta, reportedly predicted response best. Clones of tumor-derived TCRs expanded in blood after radiotherapy plus ipilimumab.

As concerns this clone: The target antigen is unknown.

TCRdb keeps only in-frame clones here, not all; method: immunoSEQ multiplex PCR. The data hold over 100,000 clones, with 70% to 85% observed a single time. In chemo-refractory metastatic non-small-cell lung cancer, patients got ipilimumab CTLA-4 blockade together with focal radiation. This CDR3 is 14 amino acids long. From germline, CDR1 is SGHTA and CDR2 FQGNSA. With 1 base removed from V and 5 bases from J, the gap between germline ends came to 11 bases. This clonotype was sampled from a human donor with non-small cell lung cancer that progressed on radiotherapy plus ipilimumab. Some clones in this sample may be carry-over from other donors' samples. The sequencing used peripheral blood, collected from a patient treated with radiotherapy plus ipilimumab. The chain links TRBV7-2 to TRBJ1-1; D is undetermined. The CDR3 region is CASSLDWGGTEAFF. The DNA of the CDR3 is TGTGCCAGCAGCTTAGATTGGGGAGGAACTGAAGCTTTCTTT.